The 8 T cell receptor beta chains presented below share a single source sample, sequenced in a study of OX40 agonist ivuxolimab in advanced cancers. Using immunoSEQ multiplex PCR, the repertoire was profiled, and TCRdb retains in-frame clones only, with some absent. The table records tens of thousands of clones, around 76% of them present only once. Sequencing was performed on CD4+ or CD8+ T cells sorted from blood, taken in a trial of the OX40 agonist ivuxolimab. The receptors originated from an adult with an advanced solid tumor such as melanoma, head and neck, liver or kidney cancer.

The rearrangement joins TRBV6-1 to TRBJ2-7, with D possibly TRBD1 on 5 matching bases. V lost 3 bases and J lost 2, with 8 bases in between. Germline V gene data show CDR1 as MNHNS and CDR2 as SASEGT. The CDR3 extends over 13 amino acids. The chain's CDR3 is CASSDLTAYEQYF. Written as DNA, the CDR3 is TGTGCCAGCAGTGACCTGACAGCCTACGAGCAGTACTTC.

This clone is a singleton in its sample. The rearrangement links TRBV30 to TRBJ1-3; D call uncertain. The germline gives CDR1 GTSNPN, CDR2 SVGIG (reference sequence). This CDR3 is 13 amino acids long. Trimming shortened V by 0 bases and J by 2 bases, and 5 bases separated the two germline ends. The CDR3 here is CAWSVQAGNTIYF. The CDR3 coding sequence is TGTGCCTGGAGTGTTCAAGCTGGAAACACCATATATTTT.

The chain links TRBV28 to TRBJ2-7; D not resolved. The CDR3 spans 12 residues. In germline, CDR1 is MDHEN, CDR2 SYDVKM. Trimming pared 7 bases from V and 12 bases from J, leaving 19 bases between. CDR3 residues: CASTPEFPQWYF. CDR3 coding DNA: TGTGCCAGCACCCCAGAGTTCCCCCAGTGGTACTTC.

The chain joins TRBV2 to TRBJ1-1; 10 positions match TRBD1. V lost 5 bases to trimming and J lost 5 bases; unmatched junction nucleotides: 5. The CDR3 consists of 14 residues. Looked up from germline, CDR1 is SNHLY and CDR2 is FYNNEI. CDR3 amino acids: CASSMTGGATEAFF. As DNA, the CDR3 is TGTGCCAGCAGTATGACAGGGGGCGCGACTGAAGCTTTCTTT.

This chain uses TRBV28 with TRBJ2-3; no reliable D call. Trimming stripped 4 bases from V and 2 bases from J, with 7 bases between. CDR1 and CDR2 from the germline V gene are MDHEN and SYDVKM. CDR3 size: 13 residues. The CDR3 protein is CASSSQLTDTQYF. The CDR3 nucleotides read TGTGCCAGCAGTTCTCAACTCACAGATACGCAGTATTTT.

The chain recombines TRBV27 with TRBJ2-6, with D unclear. CDR3 length: 18 residues. Per the germline V gene, CDR1 is MNHEY and CDR2 is SMNVEV (reference sequence). The V end was cut by 5 bases, the J end by 0 bases, with 17 bases between. The CDR3 is CASSPGPYIRSGANVLTF. The CDR3 bases are TGTGCCAGCAGTCCTGGACCCTACATCCGCTCTGGGGCCAACGTCCTGACTTTC.

Written as DNA, the CDR3 is TGTGCCAGCAGCCCTCTCAGGGGCACAGATACGCAGTATTTT. Protein: CASSPLRGTDTQYF. The chain links TRBV28 to TRBJ2-3; perhaps TRBD1 as D (5 bases). CDR1 and CDR2 from the germline V gene are MDHEN and SYDVKM. The CDR3 length is 14 residues. V lost 6 bases and J lost 1, with 11 bases in between.

The chain employs TRBV6-5 and TRBJ2-2, with TRBD1 matching over 7 bases. Germline assignment: CDR1 MNHEY and CDR2 SVGAGI. V gave up 6 bases and J gave up 2 bases; unmatched junction bases: 6. This CDR3 contains 15 residues. The CDR3 region is CASSLTGFNTGELFF. CDR3 coding DNA: TGTGCCAGCAGCCTGACAGGGTTTAACACCGGGGAGCTGTTTTTT.